This record concerns one T cell receptor beta chain sequence. What it recognizes is unknown. This sample is part of a study of cytomegalovirus exposure and HLA in healthy donors. Study outcomes and limitations: Apparent HLA restriction characterized most CMV-associated TCR beta chains in a later analysis. Most TCR beta V segments were productive about 87% or about 30% of the time in an earlier analysis.

PCR involved 60 Vbeta and 13 Jbeta primers. Produced via immunoSEQ multiplex PCR; TCRdb's table is partial and in-frame only. The data hold under 130,000 clones, with approximately 80% observed a single time. The CDR3 loop spans 14 amino acids. V lost 2 bases and J lost 6; bases outside the gene matches: 2. Germline values: CDR1 KGHSH, CDR2 LQKENI. The sequenced sample consisted of PBMCs. The clonotype was recovered from a man aged 30 to 45 in good health and CMV-seronegative. The genes are TRBV18 and TRBJ2-1, with 9 bases that match TRBD2. Written as DNA, the CDR3 is TGTGCCAGCTCACCATCTAGCGGGGTCAATGAGCAGTTCTTC. This gives the protein CASSPSSGVNEQFF. Complete variable domain (other parts from reference TRBV18 and TRBJ2-1): NAGVMQNPRHLVRRRGQEARLRCSPMKGHSHVYWYRQLPEEGLKFMVYLQKENIIDESGMPKERFSAEFPKEGPSILRIQQVVRGDSAAYFCASSPSSGVNEQFFGPGTRLTVL.